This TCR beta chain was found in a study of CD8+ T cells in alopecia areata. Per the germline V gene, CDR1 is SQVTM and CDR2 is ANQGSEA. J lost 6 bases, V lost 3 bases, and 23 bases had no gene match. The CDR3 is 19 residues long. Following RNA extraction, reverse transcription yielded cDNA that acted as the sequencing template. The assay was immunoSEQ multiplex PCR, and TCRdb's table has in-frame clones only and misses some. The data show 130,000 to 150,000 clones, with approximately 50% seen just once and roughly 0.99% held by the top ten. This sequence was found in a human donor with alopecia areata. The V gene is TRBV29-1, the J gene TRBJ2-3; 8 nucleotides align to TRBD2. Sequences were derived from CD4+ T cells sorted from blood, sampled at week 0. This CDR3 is CSVDLAVFGLATERDTQYF. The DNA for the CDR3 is TGCAGCGTTGATTTGGCCGTTTTTGGACTAGCAACCGAGAGGGATACGCAGTATTTT.